This T cell receptor (beta chain) derives from a study of blood T cell repertoires in COVID-19. With V trimmed by 5 bases and J by 0 bases, 6 bases remained unmatched. Germline CDR1 KGHDR, CDR2 SFDVKD. The CDR3 has 16 residues. Sequenced by immunoSEQ multiplex PCR; TCRdb stores in-frame clones only, minus some. The sample lists over 150,000 clones; around 84% were seen once. The source material was peripheral blood. This receptor was obtained from a man in his fifties or sixties with active or convalescent COVID-19. The chain combines TRBV24-1 with TRBJ1-2; 9 bases are shared with TRBD1. As DNA, the CDR3 is TGTGCCACCAGTGGACGGACAGGGGCATCTAACTATGGCTACACCTTC. Translated: CATSGRTGASNYGYTF.